One and the same sample provided the 6 T cell receptor beta chains below, sequenced in a study of T cells in Graves' hyperthyroidism and ophthalmopathy. It was RNA transcripts that yielded the amplified TCR beta CDR3 regions. TCR CDR3 underwent first-round RT-PCR with the HTBI primer set. TCRdb reanalysed the multiplex PCR reads using MiXCR and keeps one entry per CDR3 protein. The repertoire includes about 690,000 distinct CDR3 sequences, around a sixth of them detected once, and around 15% sits in the top ten. The sequencing sample was made of blood. These TCRs come from a man aged 50 to 59 with Graves' hyperthyroidism.

V usage is TRBV6-5 and J usage is TRBJ2-2, with 7 bases matching TRBD1. Trimming at V came to 0 bases and at J to 6 bases, leaving 10 bases not matched to a gene. The CDR3 extends over 17 amino acids. Looked up from germline, CDR1 is MNHEY and CDR2 is SVGAGI. The CDR3 DNA sequence: TGTGCCAGCAGTTACTCGACAGGGCCCCTGGGGGCCGGGGAGCTGTTTTTT. Amino acid sequence: CASSYSTGPLGAGELFF.

The rearrangement links TRBV7-9 to TRBJ2-7, with D perhaps TRBD1 (6 bases). The CDR3 contains 18 residues. V dropped 5 bases and J dropped 5 bases, with 28 bases sitting between them. The germline CDR1 and CDR2 sequences are SEHNR and FQNEAQ (reference sequence). The CDR3 DNA reads TGTGCCAGCAGCGCGAAAGAACCAAACAGGGCACGCGGAAACGAGCAGTACTTC. It is translated as CASSAKEPNRARGNEQYF.

This clonotype was seen a few times. The V call is TRBV7-2, the J call TRBJ2-1; 8 bases fit TRBD2. The V gene's germline CDR1 is SGHTA and CDR2 FQGNSA. J gave up 5 bases and V 4 bases, and 10 bases lay outside the gene matches. The CDR3 length is 16 residues. CDR3 residues: CASSWGPGGTDNEQFF. In DNA form, the CDR3 reads TGTGCCAGCAGCTGGGGGCCGGGAGGGACTGACAATGAGCAGTTCTTC.

This clonotype was seen a few times. DNA for the CDR3: TGTGCCAGCACCGACAGGTTTAATGAGCAGTTCTTC. It specifies CASTDRFNEQFF. The V gene is TRBV6-2 or TRBV6-3, the J gene TRBJ2-1, with D possibly matching TRBD1 (6 bases). This CDR3 is built from 12 residues. Trimming removed 7 bases from V and 7 bases from J, with 11 bases in between. Germline CDR1 is MNHEY and CDR2 is SVGEGT.

This clonotype was picked up a small number of times. The rearrangement joins TRBV20-1 to TRBJ1-4; D may be TRBD1 (5 bases). The V gene lost 0 bases and the J gene lost 7 bases, with 12 bases spanning the gap. Germline CDR1 DFQATT, CDR2 SNEGSKA (reference sequence). The CDR3 has 14 amino acids. CDR3 loop: CSARDAQGGEKLFF. Here the CDR3 DNA reads TGCAGTGCTAGAGACGCCCAGGGAGGTGAAAAACTGTTTTTT.

Notes on this clonotype: A much more abundant neighbour one base away suggests this may be a read error. The rearrangement links TRBV27 to TRBJ1-5; 7 bases align to TRBD1. The CDR3 sequence is 17 residues long. The germline V gene encodes CDR1 MNHEY and CDR2 SMNVEV (reference sequence). The ends lost 6 bases at V and 3 bases at J; junction bases unmatched: 14. CDR3 in amino acids: CASSPEFDRVTNQPQHF. As DNA, the CDR3 is TGTGCCAGCAGCCCCGAGTTCGACAGGGTCACCAATCAGCCCCAGCATTTT.